A selection of T cell receptor beta chains follows, all from one sample in a study of blood T cell repertoires in COVID-19. The data were produced by immunoSEQ multiplex PCR, yet TCRdb's version contains in-frame clones alone and is incomplete. There are roughly 68,000 clones in the sample; approximately 90% occur only once, and 5.5% to 7% lies in the top ten. The sequenced sample consisted of peripheral blood. The receptors stem from a woman aged 65 to 85 with acute or convalescent COVID-19. The CDR3 runs from the conserved cysteine through the conserved F or W. D genes are given only for firm matches. Clone sizes are given selectively: once, few, many, or a class where the clone is expanded.

D gene | J gene | V gene | clone size | CDR3 length | CDR3 protein | CDR3 DNA
- | TRBJ2-1 | TRBV29-1 | - | 13 | CSVVRGSYNEQFF | TGCAGCGTTGTACGGGGGTCCTACAATGAGCAGTTCTTC
- | TRBJ1-2 | TRBV5-4 | - | 16 | CASSSKGAGGSYGYTF | TGTGCCAGCAGCTCTAAAGGGGCCGGGGGGAGCTATGGCTACACCTTC
TRBD1 | TRBJ1-4 | TRBV12-3/TRBV12-4 | - | 13 | CASSTGDGEKLFF | TGTGCCAGCAGTACAGGGGATGGAGAAAAACTGTTTTTT
- | TRBJ1-2 | TRBV5-5 | - | 15 | CASSLSGTSNYGYTF | TGTGCCAGCAGCTTATCCGGGACAAGTAACTATGGCTACACCTTC
TRBD1 | TRBJ1-4 | TRBV2 | few | 15 | CASSEAQGAAVELFF | TGTGCCAGCAGTGAAGCCCAGGGGGCAGCGGTCGAACTGTTTTTT
- | TRBJ2-3 | TRBV5-1 | - | 16 | CASSLEIMQGTDTQYF | TGCGCCAGCAGCTTGGAAATAATGCAGGGCACAGATACGCAGTATTTT
TRBD2 | TRBJ2-1 | TRBV9 | - | 13 | CASSPLGRGEQFF | TGTGCCAGCAGCCCCCTGGGGAGGGGTGAGCAGTTCTTC
- | TRBJ2-1 | TRBV7-2 | - | 13 | CASSPRQTNEQFF | TGTGCCAGCAGCCCCAGACAGACCAATGAGCAGTTCTTC
- | TRBJ2-7 | TRBV9 | - | 13 | CASSYKQGGEQYF | TGTGCCAGCAGCTATAAACAGGGCGGGGAGCAGTACTTC
TRBD1 | TRBJ1-6 | TRBV27 | - | 17 | CASSPDREVLYNSPLHF | TGTGCCAGCAGTCCCGACAGGGAGGTTCTCTATAATTCACCCCTCCACTTT
TRBD1 | TRBJ1-2 | TRBV7-8 | - | 14 | CASSTGTGEGGYTF | TGTGCCAGCAGCACCGGGACAGGGGAAGGGGGCTACACCTTC
- | TRBJ2-7 | TRBV27 | once | 14 | CASSLEPRASEQYF | TGTGCCAGCAGTTTAGAACCACGAGCCTCCGAGCAGTACTTC
- | TRBJ1-2 | TRBV29-1 | - | 15 | CSVTTPLDSSYGYTF | TGCAGCGTTACCACCCCCCTCGACAGCTCCTATGGCTACACCTTC
- | TRBJ1-1 | TRBV7-9 | - | 15 | CASSLGVRGKDEAFF | TGTGCCAGCAGCTTAGGGGTCAGGGGTAAAGATGAAGCTTTCTTT
TRBD1 | TRBJ1-4 | TRBV18 | - | 14 | CASSQRSGGEKLFF | TGTGCCAGCTCCCAGCGGTCAGGGGGTGAAAAACTGTTTTTT
- | TRBJ2-4 | TRBV14 | - | 15 | CASSQNRITKNIQYF | TGTGCCAGCAGCCAAAACAGGATTACCAAAAACATTCAGTACTTC
- | TRBJ2-5 | TRBV11-2 | once | 15 | CASSPIGYPQETQYF | TGTGCCAGCAGTCCAATCGGTTACCCCCAAGAGACCCAGTACTTC
- | TRBJ1-6 | TRBV5-1 | - | 15 | CASSLNAGDNSPLHF | TGCGCCAGCAGCTTGAACGCGGGGGATAATTCACCCCTCCACTTT
TRBD1 | TRBJ1-5 | TRBV24-1 | few | 21 | CATSDSPGPGTGAYSNQPQHF | TGTGCCACCAGTGATTCGCCTGGCCCCGGGACAGGGGCCTATAGCAATCAGCCCCAGCATTTT
- | TRBJ2-7 | TRBV28 | - | 16 | CASLPWGGQGSGEQYF | TGTGCCAGCCTCCCTTGGGGGGGCCAAGGATCGGGGGAGCAGTACTTC
TRBD2 | TRBJ2-3 | TRBV2 | - | 14 | CASSSTSGIDTQYF | TGTGCCAGCAGTTCAACGAGCGGGATAGATACGCAGTATTTT
- | TRBJ1-5 | TRBV6-2/TRBV6-3 | - | 16 | CASSGLDSYSNQPQHF | TGTGCCAGCAGTGGACTGGACAGTTATAGCAATCAGCCCCAGCATTTT